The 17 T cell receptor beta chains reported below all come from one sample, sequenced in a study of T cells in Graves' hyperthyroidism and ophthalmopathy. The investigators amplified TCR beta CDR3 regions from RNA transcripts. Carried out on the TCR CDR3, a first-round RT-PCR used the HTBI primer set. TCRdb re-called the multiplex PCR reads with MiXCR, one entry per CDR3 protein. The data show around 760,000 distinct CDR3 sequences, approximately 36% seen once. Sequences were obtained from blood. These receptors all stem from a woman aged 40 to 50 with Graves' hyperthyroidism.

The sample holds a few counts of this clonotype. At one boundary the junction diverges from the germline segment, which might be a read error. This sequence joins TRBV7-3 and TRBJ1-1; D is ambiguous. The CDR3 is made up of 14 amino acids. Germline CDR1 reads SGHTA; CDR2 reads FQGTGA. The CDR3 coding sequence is TGCGCCAGCAGCCCCAGCATAGGGCGTACTGAAGCTTTCTTT. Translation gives CASSPSIGRTEAFF.

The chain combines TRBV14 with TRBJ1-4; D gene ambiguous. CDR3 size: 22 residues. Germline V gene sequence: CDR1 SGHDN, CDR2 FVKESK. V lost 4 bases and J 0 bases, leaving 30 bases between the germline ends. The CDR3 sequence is CASSPCRPPYTVLKSTNEKLFF. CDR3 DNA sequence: TGTGCCAGCAGCCCGTGCCGGCCCCCGTACACAGTTCTCAAGTCAACTAATGAAAAACTGTTTTTT.

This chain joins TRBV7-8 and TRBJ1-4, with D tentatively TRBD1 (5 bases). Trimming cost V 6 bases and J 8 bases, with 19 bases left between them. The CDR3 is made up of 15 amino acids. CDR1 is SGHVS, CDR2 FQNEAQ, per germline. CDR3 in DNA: TGTGCCAGCAGTGGGGGGTTTGGGGTCGGCGAAAAACTGTTTTTT. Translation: CASSGGFGVGEKLFF.

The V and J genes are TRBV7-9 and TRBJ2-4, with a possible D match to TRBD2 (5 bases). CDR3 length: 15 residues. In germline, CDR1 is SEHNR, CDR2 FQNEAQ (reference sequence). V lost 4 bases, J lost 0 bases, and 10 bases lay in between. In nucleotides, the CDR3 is TGTGCCAGCAGCTCATACGGGAAAGCCAAAAACATTCAGTACTTC. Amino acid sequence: CASSSYGKAKNIQYF.

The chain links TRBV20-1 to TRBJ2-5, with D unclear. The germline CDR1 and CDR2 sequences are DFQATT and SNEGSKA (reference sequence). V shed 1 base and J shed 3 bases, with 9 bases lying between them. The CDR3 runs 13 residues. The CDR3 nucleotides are TGCAGTGCTAGAGTTGCGAGGAAAGAGACCCAGTACTTC. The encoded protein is CSARVARKETQYF.

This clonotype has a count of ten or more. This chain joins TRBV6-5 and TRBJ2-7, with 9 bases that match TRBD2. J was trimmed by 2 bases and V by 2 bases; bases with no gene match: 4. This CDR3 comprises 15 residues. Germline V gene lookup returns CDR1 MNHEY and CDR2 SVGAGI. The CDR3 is CASSYATSGPYEQYF. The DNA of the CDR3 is TGTGCCAGCAGTTACGCGACTAGCGGCCCCTACGAGCAGTACTTC.

Here the CDR3 reads CAISWASGDPYEQYF. DNA for the CDR3: TGTGCCATCAGTTGGGCTAGCGGGGACCCCTACGAGCAGTACTTC. The chain employs TRBV10-3 and TRBJ2-7; 9 bases are shared with TRBD2. V lost 5 bases to trimming and J lost 2 bases; unmatched junction nucleotides: 7. CDR3 length equals 15 residues. The germline CDR1 and CDR2 sequences are ENHRY and SYGVKD.

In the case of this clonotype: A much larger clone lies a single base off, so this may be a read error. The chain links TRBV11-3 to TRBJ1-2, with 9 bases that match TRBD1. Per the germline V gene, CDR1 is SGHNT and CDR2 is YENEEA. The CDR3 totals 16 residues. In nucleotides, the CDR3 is TGTGCCAGCAGCCGTACCGGGACAGGGTCTAACTATGACTACACCTTC. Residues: CASSRTGTGSNYDYTF.

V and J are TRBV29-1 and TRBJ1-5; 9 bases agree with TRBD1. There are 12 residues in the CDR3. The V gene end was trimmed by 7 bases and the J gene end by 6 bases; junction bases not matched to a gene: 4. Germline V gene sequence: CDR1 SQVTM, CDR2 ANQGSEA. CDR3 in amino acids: CSGQGVGQPQHF. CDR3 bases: TGCAGCGGACAGGGGGTCGGTCAGCCCCAGCATTTT.

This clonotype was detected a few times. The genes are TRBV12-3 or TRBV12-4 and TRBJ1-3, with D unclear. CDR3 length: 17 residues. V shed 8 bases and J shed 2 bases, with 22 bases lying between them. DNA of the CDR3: TGTGCCAGCCGTCCCCCGGTGGGGTTATTCGCTGGAAACACCATATATTTT. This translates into CASRPPVGLFAGNTIYF.

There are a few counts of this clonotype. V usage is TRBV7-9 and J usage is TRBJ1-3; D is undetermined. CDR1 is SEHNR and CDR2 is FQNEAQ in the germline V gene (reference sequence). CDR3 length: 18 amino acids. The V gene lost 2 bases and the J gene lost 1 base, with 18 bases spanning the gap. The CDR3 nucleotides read TGTGCCAGCAGCTTACAACCTACCCCGACGGATTCTGGAAACACCATATATTTT. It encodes CASSLQPTPTDSGNTIYF.

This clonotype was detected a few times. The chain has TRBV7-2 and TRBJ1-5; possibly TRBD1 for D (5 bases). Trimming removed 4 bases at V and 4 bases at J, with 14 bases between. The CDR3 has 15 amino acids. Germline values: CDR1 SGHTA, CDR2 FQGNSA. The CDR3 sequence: CASSSEGQVNQPQHF. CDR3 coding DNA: TGTGCCAGCAGCTCCGAGGGGCAGGTAAATCAGCCCCAGCATTTT.

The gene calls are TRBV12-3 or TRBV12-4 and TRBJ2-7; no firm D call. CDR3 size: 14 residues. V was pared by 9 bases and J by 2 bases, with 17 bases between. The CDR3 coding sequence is TGTGCCAGTACCGAGACGGCTGCCACCTACGAGCAGTACTTC. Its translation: CASTETAATYEQYF.

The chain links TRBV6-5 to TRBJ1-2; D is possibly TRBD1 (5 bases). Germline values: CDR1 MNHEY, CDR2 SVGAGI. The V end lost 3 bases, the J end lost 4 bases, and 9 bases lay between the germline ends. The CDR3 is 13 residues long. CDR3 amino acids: CASSYPGSYGYTF. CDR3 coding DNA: TGTGCCAGCAGTTATCCAGGGAGCTATGGCTACACCTTC.

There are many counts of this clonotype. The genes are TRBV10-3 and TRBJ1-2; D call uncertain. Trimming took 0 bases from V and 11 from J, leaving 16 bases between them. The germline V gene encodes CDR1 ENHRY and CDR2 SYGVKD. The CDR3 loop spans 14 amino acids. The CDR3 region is CAISESNDPGQYTF. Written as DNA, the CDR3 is TGTGCCATCAGTGAGTCGAACGATCCGGGCCAATACACCTTC.

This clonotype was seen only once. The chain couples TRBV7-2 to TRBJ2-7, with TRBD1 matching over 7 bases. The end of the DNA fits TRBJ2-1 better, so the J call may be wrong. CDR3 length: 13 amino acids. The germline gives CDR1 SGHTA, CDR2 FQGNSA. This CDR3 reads CASSFRQGNEQFF. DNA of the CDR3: TGTGCCAGCAGCTTCAGACAGGGCAATGAGCAGTTCTTC.

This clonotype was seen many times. In DNA, the CDR3 is TGTGCCAGCACCGGGACTCAGCCCATCTACGAGCAGTACTTC. Its protein is CASTGTQPIYEQYF. The V and J genes are TRBV2 and TRBJ2-7; possibly TRBD2 for D (6 bases). V lost 7 bases to trimming and J lost 3 bases, with 16 bases between them. Germline CDR1 SNHLY, CDR2 FYNNEI. The CDR3 runs to 14 residues. Complete variable domain (other parts from reference TRBV2 and TRBJ2-7): EPEVTQTPSHQVTQMGQEVILRCVPISNHLYFYWYRQILGQKVEFLVSFYNNEISEKSEIFDDQFSVERPDGSNFTLKIRSTKLEDSAMYFCASTGTQPIYEQYFGPGTRLTVT.